Detailed here is one T cell receptor beta chain. Germline CDR1 SNHLY, CDR2 FYNNEI. After removal of 4 bases from V and 12 bases from J, the junction contained 9 bases not matched to a gene. The length of the CDR3 is 14 residues. The entry originates in a study of cytomegalovirus exposure and HLA in healthy donors. PCR used 60 Vbeta primers and 13 Jbeta primers. The protocol was immunoSEQ multiplex PCR, while the TCRdb copy is restricted to in-frame clones and leaves out a portion. The sample lists 100,000 to 150,000 clones, more than 60% occurring once. This clonotype originated in a woman aged 40 to 50 in good health and CMV-seropositive. The chain joins TRBV2 to TRBJ2-1, with TRBD1 matching 10 bases. Sequences were obtained from PBMCs. CDR3 region: CASSVGTGERRQFF. The DNA for the CDR3 is TGTGCCAGCAGTGTAGGGACAGGGGAACGTCGGCAGTTCTTC. Supplemented by reference TRBV2 and TRBJ2-1, the full variable domain reads EPEVTQTPSHQVTQMGQEVILRCVPISNHLYFYWYRQILGQKVEFLVSFYNNEISEKSEIFDDQFSVERPDGSNFTLKIRSTKLEDSAMYFCASSVGTGERRQFFGPGTRLTVL.